A selection of T cell receptor beta chains follows, all from one sample in a study of regulatory T cells in long-lasting Graves disease. TCRdb reprocessed the multiplex PCR reads via MiXCR and lists one record per CDR3 protein. This table has around 400,000 distinct CDR3 sequences, 20% to 25% appearing once. This specimen consisted of peripheral blood mononuclear cells (PBMCs), obtained when the disease was refractory, from a patient treated with antithyroid drugs. All receptors come from a woman aged 40 to 50 with Graves disease. Each CDR3 is given with its conserved first and last residue. Fields, in order: V gene, J gene, clone size, D gene, CDR3 protein, CDR3 DNA. D genes are given only for firm matches. Not all rows give a size; the values are once, few, many and, for expanded clones, a class.

v_call: TRBV3-1; j_call: TRBJ2-1; clone_size: -; d_call: -; cdr3_aa: CASSQVGGGEQFF; cdr3_nt: TGTGCCAGCAGCCAAGTGGGAGGGGGTGAGCAGTTCTTC
v_call: TRBV27; j_call: TRBJ2-7; clone_size: few; d_call: TRBD2; cdr3_aa: CASSLPGTSGSCEQYF; cdr3_nt: TGTGCCAGCAGTTTACCCGGGACTAGCGGGAGTTGCGAGCAGTACTTC
v_call: TRBV9; j_call: TRBJ2-6; clone_size: few; d_call: -; cdr3_aa: CASSVAGTFTPGANVLTF; cdr3_nt: TGTGCCAGCAGCGTAGCCGGGACATTCACACCTGGGGCCAACGTCCTGACTTTC
v_call: TRBV11-2; j_call: TRBJ2-7; clone_size: few; d_call: -; cdr3_aa: CASSLVGGPTYEQYF; cdr3_nt: TGTGCCAGCAGCTTAGTCGGGGGGCCGACCTACGAGCAGTACTTC
v_call: TRBV7-9; j_call: TRBJ1-1; clone_size: many; d_call: -; cdr3_aa: CASSLDLAVNTEAFF; cdr3_nt: TGTGCCAGCAGCTTAGATCTGGCGGTGAACACTGAAGCTTTCTTT
v_call: TRBV2; j_call: TRBJ1-4; clone_size: many; d_call: -; cdr3_aa: CASSEALQPVHEKLFF; cdr3_nt: TGTGCCAGCAGTGAAGCGCTTCAGCCTGTTCATGAAAAACTGTTTTTT
v_call: TRBV28; j_call: TRBJ2-1; clone_size: few; d_call: -; cdr3_aa: CASSLGRHNEQFF; cdr3_nt: TGTGCCAGCAGTTTAGGCAGGCACAATGAGCAGTTCTTC
v_call: TRBV27; j_call: TRBJ2-1; clone_size: few; d_call: TRBD1; cdr3_aa: CASSLRTGSYNEQFF; cdr3_nt: TGTGCCAGCAGTTTGAGGACAGGCTCCTACAATGAGCAGTTCTTC
v_call: TRBV27; j_call: TRBJ2-2; clone_size: few; d_call: TRBD2; cdr3_aa: CASTAGTKNTGELFF; cdr3_nt: TGTGCCAGCACTGCCGGGACTAAGAACACCGGGGAGCTGTTTTTT
v_call: TRBV24-1; j_call: TRBJ2-3; clone_size: -; d_call: TRBD2; cdr3_aa: CATSDFSLADPDTQYF; cdr3_nt: TGTGCCACCAGTGATTTCAGCCTAGCGGACCCAGATACGCAGTATTTT
v_call: TRBV28; j_call: TRBJ1-5; clone_size: many; d_call: -; cdr3_aa: CASSLQGGGQPQHF; cdr3_nt: TGTGCCAGCAGCTTACAGGGAGGAGGTCAGCCCCAGCATTTT
v_call: TRBV7-3; j_call: TRBJ2-5; clone_size: many; d_call: -; cdr3_aa: CASSPDPLGETQYF; cdr3_nt: TGTGCCAGCAGCCCGGACCCCCTGGGGGAGACCCAGTACTTC
v_call: TRBV28; j_call: TRBJ1-2; clone_size: many; d_call: -; cdr3_aa: CASSLVSPQGYGYTF; cdr3_nt: TGTGCCAGCAGTTTGGTGTCCCCGCAGGGCTATGGCTACACCTTC
v_call: TRBV6-2/TRBV6-3; j_call: TRBJ2-5; clone_size: many; d_call: -; cdr3_aa: CASGHREETQYF; cdr3_nt: TGTGCCAGCGGGCACAGGGAAGAGACCCAGTACTTC
v_call: TRBV5-1; j_call: TRBJ1-4; clone_size: -; d_call: TRBD1; cdr3_aa: CASGPQGGLGEKLFF; cdr3_nt: TGCGCCAGCGGACCCCAGGGGGGGCTTGGGGAAAAACTGTTTTTT
v_call: TRBV11-2; j_call: TRBJ2-7; clone_size: many; d_call: -; cdr3_aa: CASSTGTPSVGYEQYF; cdr3_nt: TGTGCCAGCAGCACCGGAACTCCCTCGGTTGGGTACGAGCAGTACTTC
v_call: TRBV20-1; j_call: TRBJ2-7; clone_size: -; d_call: -; cdr3_aa: CSACPQEPYEQYF; cdr3_nt: TGCAGTGCCTGCCCACAGGAACCCTACGAGCAGTACTTC
v_call: TRBV27; j_call: TRBJ1-2; clone_size: few; d_call: TRBD1; cdr3_aa: CASSLYAPGTANYGYTF; cdr3_nt: TGTGCCAGCAGTTTATATGCCCCTGGGACAGCTAACTATGGCTACACCTTC
v_call: TRBV12-3/TRBV12-4; j_call: TRBJ2-2; clone_size: few; d_call: -; cdr3_aa: CASSPPYTGELFF; cdr3_nt: TGTGCCAGCAGTCCCCCATACACCGGGGAGCTGTTTTTT
v_call: TRBV3-1; j_call: TRBJ2-7; clone_size: -; d_call: -; cdr3_aa: CASSRVEAEQYF; cdr3_nt: TGTGCCAGCAGCCGCGTTGAGGCCGAGCAGTACTTC